What follows is one T cell receptor beta chain and its context. The antigen is unknown. Looked up from germline, CDR1 is DFQATT and CDR2 is SNEGSKA (reference sequence). J was trimmed by 5 bases and V by 6 bases; bases with no gene match: 8. The CDR3 is 14 residues long. The data originate from a study of T cell repertoires in cytomegalovirus infection. TCRdb recomputed calls from the reads with MiXCR, one row per CDR3 protein. Of approximately 730,000 distinct CDR3 sequences listed, 30% to 35% are singletons. This chain uses TRBV20-1 with TRBJ2-1; 9 bases agree with TRBD2. The clonotype was recovered from a human donor in good health (CMV status not recorded). Some clones in this sample may be carry-over from other donors' samples. Sequencing used cultured PBMCs, obtained from culture after CMV antigen stimulation. The CDR3 loop is CSADRAGGDNEQFF. In DNA form, the CDR3 reads TGCAGTGCCGACCGAGCGGGAGGCGACAATGAGCAGTTCTTC.